This note documents a single T cell receptor beta chain sequence. Its matching antigen is unknown. The data are from a study of regulatory T cells in long-lasting Graves disease. Study-level results: It was peripheral blood alone, not thyroid tissue, that was studied. Among samples with persistent disease, TRBV28, TRBJ1-2 and TRBJ2-5 were favored. Authors noted too few samples as a limitation.

This CDR3 comprises 13 residues. Germline values: CDR1 MDHEN, CDR2 SYDVKM. The J segment lost 6 bases and the V segment lost 6 bases, leaving 3 bases of the junction unmatched. The time point here: newly diagnosed GD, antithyroid drugs for less than 3 months. RNA extracted from PBMCs served as the sequencing template. In building TCR beta libraries, iRepertoire HTBI primers were used together with Arm-PCR of CDR3 regions. From the multiplex PCR reads, TCRdb called clonotypes with MiXCR, one entry per CDR3 protein. Counted here are about 470,000 distinct CDR3 sequences, just under 15% occurring once; the ten biggest clones make up about a sixth. The same sample was also studied in work on T cells in Graves' hyperthyroidism and ophthalmopathy.

V gene TRBV28 combines with J gene TRBJ1-4; 8 bases match TRBD1. This sample comprised peripheral blood mononuclear cells (PBMCs), obtained at new diagnosis, from a patient treated with antithyroid drugs. The clonotype was recovered from a woman aged 30 to 39 with Graves disease. The CDR3 coding sequence is TGTGCCAGCAGAGGACAGGGCGATGAAAAACTGTTTTTT. It translates to CASRGQGDEKLFF.